This TCR beta chain was recovered during a study of spatial heterogeneity in lung cancer. Time point given: sample taken at primary tumor resection. Tumor, nontumor lung or frozen PBMC supplied whole RNA, sequenced without sorting. This clonotype was detected ten times or more. CDR1 is KGHSH and CDR2 is LQKENI in the germline V gene. V shed 3 bases and J shed 6 bases, with 17 bases lying between them. The CDR3 runs to 15 residues. Using its own MiXCR run on the 5' RACE reads, TCRdb lists one record per CDR3 protein. Among 26,000 or so distinct CDR3 sequences, about 8.1% were seen once, and the ten largest hold under 40%.

This sequence joins TRBV18 and TRBJ1-1, with D possibly matching TRBD1 (6 bases). The sequencing used PBMCs, collected at surgery. The sequence came from a female donor with early-stage non-small cell lung cancer. The DNA for the CDR3 is TGTGCCAGCTCACCTAGGGGGGGGATGGTCGCTGAAGCTTTCTTT. Its translation: CASSPRGGMVAEAFF.